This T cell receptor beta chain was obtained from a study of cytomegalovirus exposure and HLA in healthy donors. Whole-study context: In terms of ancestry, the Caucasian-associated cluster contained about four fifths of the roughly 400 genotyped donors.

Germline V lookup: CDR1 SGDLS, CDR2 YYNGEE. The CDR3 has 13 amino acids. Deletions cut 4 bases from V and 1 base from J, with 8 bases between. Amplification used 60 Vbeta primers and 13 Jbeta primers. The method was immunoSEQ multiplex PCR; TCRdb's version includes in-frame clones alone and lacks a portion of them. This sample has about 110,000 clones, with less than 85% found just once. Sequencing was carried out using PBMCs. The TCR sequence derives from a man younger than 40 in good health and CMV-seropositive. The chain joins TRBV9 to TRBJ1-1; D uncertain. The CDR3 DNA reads TGTGCCAGCAGCACGCAGGCGAACACTGAAGCTTTCTTT. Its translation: CASSTQANTEAFF.